This T cell receptor (beta chain) emerged from a study of PD-1 blockade in classical Hodgkin lymphoma. Study-level points and caveats: CD4+ TCR diversity, unlike CD8+, climbed significantly by C4D1. Patients who responded completely had about the same baseline diversity as newly diagnosed patients.

Generated by immunoSEQ multiplex PCR, the TCRdb table keeps only in-frame clones and is missing some. The sample carries about 58,000 clones, approximately 89% recorded once. Relapse after autologous stem cell transplantation occurred in every patient, and brentuximab vedotin exposure varied. As for this clone: Its target is not known.

The V gene lost 4 bases and the J gene lost 1 base, with 5 bases spanning the gap. The CDR3 has 12 amino acids. Per germline, CDR1 SGHDT and CDR2 YYEEEE. This specimen consisted of peripheral blood mononuclear cells (PBMCs), obtained before the second cycle of nivolumab. The TCR originated in a human donor with classical Hodgkin lymphoma. The chain recombines TRBV5-6 with TRBJ1-1; no clear D gene. CDR3 region: CASSLRNTEAFF. The CDR3 DNA sequence: TGTGCCAGCAGCCTGAGGAACACTGAAGCTTTCTTT.